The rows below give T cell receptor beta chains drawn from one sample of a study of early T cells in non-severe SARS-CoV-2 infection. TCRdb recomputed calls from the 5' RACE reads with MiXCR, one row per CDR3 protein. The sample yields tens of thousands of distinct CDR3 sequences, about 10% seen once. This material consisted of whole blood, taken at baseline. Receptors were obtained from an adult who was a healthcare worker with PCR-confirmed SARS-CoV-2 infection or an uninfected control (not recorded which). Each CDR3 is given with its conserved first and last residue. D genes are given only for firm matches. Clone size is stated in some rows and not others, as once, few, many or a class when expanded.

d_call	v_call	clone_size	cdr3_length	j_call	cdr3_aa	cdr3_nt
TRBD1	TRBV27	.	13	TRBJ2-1	CASSTDRDDEQFF	TGTGCCAGCAGTACCGACAGGGACGATGAGCAGTTCTTC
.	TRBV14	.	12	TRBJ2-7	CASSQLGYEQYF	TGTGCCAGCAGCCAATTGGGATACGAGCAGTACTTC
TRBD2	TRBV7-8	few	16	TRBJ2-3	CASSFRDYPSTDTQYF	TGTGCCAGCAGCTTCCGGGACTACCCTTCCACAGATACGCAGTATTTT
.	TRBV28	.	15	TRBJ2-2	CASSLWTVDTGELFF	TGTGCCAGCAGTTTATGGACTGTCGACACCGGGGAGCTGTTTTTT
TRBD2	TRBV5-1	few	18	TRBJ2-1	CASSSPSGRALVYNEQFF	TGCGCCAGCAGCTCGCCTAGCGGGAGGGCCCTCGTCTACAATGAGCAGTTCTTC
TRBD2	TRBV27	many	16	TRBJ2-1	CASTLAGVRSYNEQFF	TGTGCCAGCACCTTAGCGGGAGTTCGGTCCTACAATGAGCAGTTCTTC
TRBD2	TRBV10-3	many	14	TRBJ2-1	CAITTAGGYNEQFF	TGTGCCATCACTACAGCGGGAGGCTACAATGAGCAGTTCTTC
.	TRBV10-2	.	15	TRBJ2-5	CASSPHRVEVETQYF	TGCGCCAGCAGTCCCCACAGGGTAGAGGTGGAGACCCAGTACTTC
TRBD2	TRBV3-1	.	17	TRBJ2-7	CASRSRGKLAGVCEQYF	TGTGCCAGCAGGTCCCGAGGGAAACTAGCGGGAGTTTGCGAGCAGTACTTC
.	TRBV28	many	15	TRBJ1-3	CASSPRQGNWNTIYF	TGTGCCAGCAGCCCCCGGCAGGGAAACTGGAACACCATATATTTT
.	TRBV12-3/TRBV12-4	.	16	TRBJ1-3	CASSLKAGGIGNTIYF	TGTGCCAGCAGTTTAAAGGCGGGAGGAATTGGAAACACCATATATTTT
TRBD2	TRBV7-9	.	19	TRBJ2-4	CASSLSGGTSGIAKNIQYF	TGTGCCAGCAGCTTATCGGGGGGCACTAGCGGGATTGCCAAAAACATTCAGTACTTC
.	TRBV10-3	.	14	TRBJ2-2	CAISESAATGELFF	TGTGCCATCAGTGAGTCCGCAGCCACCGGGGAGCTGTTTTTT
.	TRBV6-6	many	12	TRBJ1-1	CASSRHGNEAFF	TGTGCCAGCAGTCGACACGGGAATGAAGCTTTCTTT
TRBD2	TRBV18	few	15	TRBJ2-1	CASSPPAGGQHEQFF	TGTGCCAGCTCACCACCTGCGGGAGGGCAGCATGAGCAGTTCTTC
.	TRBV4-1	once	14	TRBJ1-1	CASSQKDTFTEAFF	TGCGCCAGCAGCCAGAAGGACACCTTCACTGAAGCTTTCTTT
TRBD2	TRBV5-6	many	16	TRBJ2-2	CASSPPAGVGTGELFF	TGTGCCAGCAGCCCCCCGGCGGGGGTGGGCACCGGGGAGCTGTTTTTT
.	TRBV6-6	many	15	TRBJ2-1	CASNHGRGPYNEQFF	TGTGCCAGCAACCATGGGCGGGGCCCCTACAATGAGCAGTTCTTC
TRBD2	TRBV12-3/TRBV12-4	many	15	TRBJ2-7	CASSPPRAGAGEQYF	TGTGCCAGCAGTCCCCCGCGAGCGGGAGCGGGCGAGCAGTACTTC
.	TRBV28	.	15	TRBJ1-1	CASSTAAGVNTEAFF	TGTGCCAGCAGTACTGCGGCAGGGGTGAACACTGAAGCTTTCTTT
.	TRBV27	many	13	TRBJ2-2	CASSSTQGGELFF	TGTGCCAGCAGTTCCACCCAGGGGGGGGAGCTGTTTTTT
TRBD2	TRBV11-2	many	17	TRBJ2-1	CASSGTSGSGLYNEQFF	TGTGCCAGCAGCGGGACTAGCGGGAGCGGGTTATACAATGAGCAGTTCTTC
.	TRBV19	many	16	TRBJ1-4	CASSDRGGSTNEKLFF	TGTGCCAGTAGTGACCGTGGAGGGTCGACTAATGAAAAACTGTTTTTT
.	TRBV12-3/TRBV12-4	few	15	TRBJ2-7	CASSDRDGGLDEQYF	TGTGCCAGCAGTGATCGGGACGGGGGTTTGGACGAGCAGTACTTC
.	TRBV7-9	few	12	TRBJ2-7	CASSFREWEQYF	TGTGCCAGCAGCTTCAGGGAGTGGGAGCAGTACTTC
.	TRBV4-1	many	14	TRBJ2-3	CASSQELDTDTQYF	TGCGCCAGCAGCCAAGAGTTGGACACAGATACGCAGTATTTT
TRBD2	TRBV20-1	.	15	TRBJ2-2	CSARGPAGGTGELFF	TGCAGTGCTAGAGGCCCAGCGGGAGGCACCGGGGAGCTGTTTTTT
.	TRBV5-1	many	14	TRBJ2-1	CASNLDTTYNEQFF	TGCGCCAGCAACCTGGACACTACCTACAATGAGCAGTTCTTC
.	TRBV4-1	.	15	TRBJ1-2	CASSQDPTGDYGYTF	TGCGCCAGCAGCCAAGACCCAACGGGGGACTATGGCTACACCTTC
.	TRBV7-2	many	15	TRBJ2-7	CASSFRRDPGREQYF	TGTGCCAGCAGCTTTCGAAGGGACCCTGGCCGCGAGCAGTACTTC
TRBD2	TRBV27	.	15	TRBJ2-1	CASSPGLVAYNEQFF	TGTGCCAGCAGTCCGGGACTAGTGGCGTACAATGAGCAGTTCTTC
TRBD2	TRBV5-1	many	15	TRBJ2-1	CASSSLAGGRDEQFF	TGCGCCAGCAGCTCGCTAGCGGGAGGGCGTGATGAGCAGTTCTTC
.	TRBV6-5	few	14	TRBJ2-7	CASSYRQAPYEQYF	TGTGCCAGCAGTTACCGCCAGGCTCCCTACGAGCAGTACTTC
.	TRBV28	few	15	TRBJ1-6	CASTPGAGLNSPLHF	TGTGCCAGCACCCCCGGGGCCGGGCTTAATTCACCCCTCCACTTT
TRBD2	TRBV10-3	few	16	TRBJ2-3	CAIRPGLAGEVDTQYF	TGTGCCATCAGACCGGGACTAGCGGGAGAGGTAGATACGCAGTATTTT
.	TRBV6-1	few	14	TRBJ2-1	CASLRQTFYNEQFF	TGTGCCAGTCTTAGACAGACTTTCTACAATGAGCAGTTCTTC
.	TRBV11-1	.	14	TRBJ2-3	CASSSDRLTDTQYF	TGTGCCAGCAGCTCGGACAGACTCACAGATACGCAGTATTTT
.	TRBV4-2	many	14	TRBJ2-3	CASSPEGLAYTQYF	TGTGCCAGCAGCCCTGAAGGGCTAGCCTATACGCAGTATTTT
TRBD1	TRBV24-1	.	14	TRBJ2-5	CATSDPGQGETQYF	TGTGCCACCAGTGATCCGGGACAGGGAGAGACCCAGTACTTC
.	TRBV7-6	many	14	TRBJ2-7	CASSLDEGPYEQYF	TGTGCCAGCAGCTTAGATGAGGGTCCATACGAGCAGTACTTC
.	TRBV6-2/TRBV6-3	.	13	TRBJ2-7	CASRPSLRNEQYF	TGTGCCAGCCGCCCCTCGCTTCGGAACGAGCAGTACTTC
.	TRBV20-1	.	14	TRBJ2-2	CSARDHGTAGELFF	TGCAGTGCTAGAGATCACGGGACGGCCGGGGAGCTGTTTTTT
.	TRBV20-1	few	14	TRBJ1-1	CSARDWDGGVEAFF	TGCAGTGCTAGAGATTGGGACGGTGGAGTTGAAGCTTTCTTT
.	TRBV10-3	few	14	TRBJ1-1	CAISRSGGNTEAFF	TGTGCCATCAGTCGGTCGGGGGGCAACACTGAAGCTTTCTTT
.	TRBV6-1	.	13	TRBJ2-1	CASSMHGGNEQFF	TGTGCCAGCAGTATGCATGGGGGAAATGAGCAGTTCTTC
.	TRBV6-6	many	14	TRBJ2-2	CASSYKSNTGELFF	TGTGCCAGCAGTTACAAATCTAACACCGGGGAGCTGTTTTTT
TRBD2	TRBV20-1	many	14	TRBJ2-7	CSASGLANSYEQYF	TGCAGTGCTTCTGGACTAGCGAATTCCTACGAGCAGTACTTC
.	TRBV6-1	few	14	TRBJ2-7	CASSESGPAAEQYF	TGTGCCAGCAGTGAAAGCGGACCAGCCGCCGAGCAGTACTTC
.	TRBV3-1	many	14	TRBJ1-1	CASSQDGRNTEAFF	TGTGCCAGCAGCCAAGATGGGCGGAACACTGAAGCTTTCTTT
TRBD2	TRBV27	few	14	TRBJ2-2	CASQIAGDPGELFF	TGTGCCAGCCAGATAGCGGGAGACCCCGGGGAGCTGTTTTTT
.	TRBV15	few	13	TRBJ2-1	CATSRERFDEQFF	TGTGCCACCAGCAGAGAGCGGTTTGATGAGCAGTTCTTC
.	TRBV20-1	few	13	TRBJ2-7	CSARRISTAEQYF	TGCAGTGCTAGGCGGATTAGTACAGCCGAGCAGTACTTC
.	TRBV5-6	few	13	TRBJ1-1	CASSRKPNTEAFF	TGTGCCAGCAGCCGCAAACCGAACACTGAAGCTTTCTTT
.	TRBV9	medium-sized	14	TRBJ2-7	CASSVSAGSNEQYF	TGTGCCAGCAGCGTAAGTGCAGGGTCGAACGAGCAGTACTTC
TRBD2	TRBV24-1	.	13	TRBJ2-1	CATSGRANNEQFF	TGTGCCACCAGCGGGAGGGCCAACAATGAGCAGTTCTTC